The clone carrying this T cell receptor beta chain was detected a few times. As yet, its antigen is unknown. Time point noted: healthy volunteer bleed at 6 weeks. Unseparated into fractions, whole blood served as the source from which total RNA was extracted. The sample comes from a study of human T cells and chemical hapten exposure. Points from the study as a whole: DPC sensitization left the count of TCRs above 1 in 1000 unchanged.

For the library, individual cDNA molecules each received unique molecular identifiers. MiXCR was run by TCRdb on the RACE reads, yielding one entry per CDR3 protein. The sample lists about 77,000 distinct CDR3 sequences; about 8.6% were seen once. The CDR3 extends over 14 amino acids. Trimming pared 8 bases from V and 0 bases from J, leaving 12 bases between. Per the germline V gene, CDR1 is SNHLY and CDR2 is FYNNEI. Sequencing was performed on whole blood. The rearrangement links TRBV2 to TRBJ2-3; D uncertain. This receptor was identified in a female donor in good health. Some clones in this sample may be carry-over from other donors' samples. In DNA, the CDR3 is TGTGCCAGCGCGGTTGGCCTTAGCACAGATACGCAGTATTTT. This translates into CASAVGLSTDTQYF.